This section outlines one T cell receptor beta chain sequence together with its context. Its antigen remains unknown. This sample was taken from a study of beta chain features in type 1 diabetes. About the research overall: Cell yields, gender and age were similar in healthy donors and patients. Overall study results and limits: In type 1 diabetes patients, VDJ junctions had fewer insertions; deletions at these junctions were more frequent.

Expressed TCRB transcripts were sequenced, since all the RNA that had been isolated was reverse transcribed. Measured with immunoSEQ multiplex PCR; TCRdb has only the in-frame clones, and not every one. Altogether approximately 160,000 clones are present, roughly 9% being singletons, with the ten largest covering approximately 2.3%. Sorting of CD4+ naive, central memory, regulatory and stem cell-like memory cells was performed via CD45RO/CCR7/CD25/CD127/CD95/CD27. All of the sorted populations showed purity greater than 95%. Sequencing input: central memory CD4+ T cells from blood. The sequence was collected from a woman under 30 in good health.

The CDR3 nucleotides are TGTGCCAGCAGCGCCCGACTGGGCTCGGGAAATGAGCAGTTCTTC. This encodes CASSARLGSGNEQFF. This chain uses TRBV9 with TRBJ2-1, with D maybe TRBD2 (5 bases). The V end lost 3 bases, the J end lost 7 bases, and 17 bases lay between the germline ends. Germline values: CDR1 SGDLS, CDR2 YYNGEE. The CDR3 is 15 residues long.